This T cell receptor (beta chain) came from a study of shared clonotypes between healthy human individuals. This clone was counted only a few times. Its antigen is still unknown. The split of CD4+ cells yielded CD45RA+ naive and CD45RA-negative memory subsets. TCRdb's copy holds only in-frame clones and misses some; the assay was immunoSEQ multiplex PCR. The sample consists of about 1 million clones, more than 60% of them appearing once. Trimming stripped 7 bases from V and 13 bases from J, with 19 bases between. Per germline, CDR1 SGHNT and CDR2 YYREEE (reference sequence). The CDR3 runs to 12 residues. Study findings and constraints: Unshared clonotypes carried lower generation probabilities than those common to all four donors. Since donors were few, the genetic and exposure-history diversity represented was limited. A generally larger estimated richness was seen in naive subsets than in memory subsets.

The chain uses TRBV5-4 and TRBJ2-3; no definite D call. Sequenced material: memory CD4+ T cells sorted from blood. The subset: CD45RA-negative fraction. The clonotype comes from a man between 18 and 35 years old in good health. This CDR3 is CASGVRPDREYF. DNA for the CDR3: TGTGCCAGCGGGGTAAGGCCAGATAGGGAGTATTTT.